This TCR beta chain is drawn from a study of T cells in Graves' hyperthyroidism and ophthalmopathy. For this clonotype: Its cognate antigen is unknown. A much larger clone differs by one base, so this may be a read error.

Germline V gives CDR1 SGHAT, CDR2 FQNNGV. This CDR3 spans 18 amino acids. The ends lost 1 base at V and 5 bases at J; junction bases unmatched: 13. Aged 18 to 65, the patients had hyperthyroidism that was newly diagnosed and had lasted under 2 months. Exclusions: uncontrolled infection, other autoimmune disease, pregnancy, lactation. General observations from the study: Among thyroid clonotypes expanded above 0.001, most also appeared in blood.

Researchers amplified the TCR beta CDR3 regions from RNA transcripts. Primed by the HTBI set, a first-round RT-PCR was run on the TCR CDR3. TCRdb recomputed calls from the multiplex PCR reads with MiXCR, one row per CDR3 protein. The sample lists more than 350,000 distinct CDR3 sequences, 15% occurring once. The clonotype comes from a woman aged 30 to 39 with Graves' hyperthyroidism. The sequencing input was blood. The genes are TRBV11-2 and TRBJ2-3; 9 bases match TRBD1. CDR3 loop: CASSLGFGDRDHVDTQYF. The CDR3 DNA is TGTGCCAGCAGCTTAGGATTCGGGGACAGGGACCACGTAGATACGCAGTATTTT.